This TCR beta chain was identified during a study of shared clonotypes between healthy human individuals. Points from the study as a whole: Clonotype sharing across a few donors was observed for about 5.2% of naive CD4 clonotypes.

In regard to this clone: Its specificity is not known.

Data came from immunoSEQ multiplex PCR; TCRdb stores just in-frame clones and leaves some out. Altogether some 1,600,000 clones are present, 95% to 99% being singletons, with the ten largest covering 0.45%. This CDR3 is 15 amino acids long. The V end was cut by 3 bases, the J end by 2 bases, with 11 bases between. Looked up from germline, CDR1 is MDHEN and CDR2 is SYDVKM. The V gene is TRBV28, the J gene TRBJ2-1; D gene unclear. The clonotype comes from a man aged 25 to 40 in good health. The source material was naive CD4+ T cells sorted from blood. Specified subset: CD45RA+ positively selected. The CDR3 DNA is TGTGCCAGCAGTTTCCCGAACGACCCCTACAATGAGCAGTTCTTC. The encoded protein is CASSFPNDPYNEQFF.